The source of this T cell receptor (beta chain) is a study of T cells in Graves' hyperthyroidism and ophthalmopathy. This clonotype was seen repeatedly, ten times or more. This CDR3 region has 13 residues. The V gene lost 4 bases and the J gene lost 11 bases, with 17 bases spanning the gap. Germline CDR1 is MDHEN and CDR2 is SYDVKM. RNA transcripts were the template for amplifying TCR beta CDR3 regions. HTBI primers were the set used in a first-round RT-PCR of the TCR CDR3. A single record per CDR3 protein comes from TCRdb applying MiXCR to the multiplex PCR reads. Here the sample spans around 350,000 distinct CDR3 sequences, roughly 15% being singletons.

The sequenced material came from blood. This clonotype was sampled from a woman aged 25 to 45 with Graves' ophthalmopathy. The rearrangement links TRBV28 to TRBJ1-1; D remains ambiguous. The CDR3 DNA sequence: TGTGCCAGCAGTTCCTTCCGGTTAACTGGGGCTTTCTTT. It codes for CASSSFRLTGAFF.